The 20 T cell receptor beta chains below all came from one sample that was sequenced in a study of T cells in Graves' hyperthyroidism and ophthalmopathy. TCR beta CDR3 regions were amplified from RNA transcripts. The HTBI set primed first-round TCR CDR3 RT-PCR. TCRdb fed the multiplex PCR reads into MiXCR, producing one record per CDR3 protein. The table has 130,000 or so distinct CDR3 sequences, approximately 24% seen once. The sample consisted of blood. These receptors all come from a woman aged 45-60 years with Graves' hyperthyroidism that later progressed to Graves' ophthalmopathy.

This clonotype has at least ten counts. For the CDR3, the DNA is TGTGCCAGCAGCTTAGAAGGTCTATTGAACACCGGGGAGCTGTTTTTT. Translation: CASSLEGLLNTGELFF. The V call is TRBV7-9, the J call TRBJ2-2; D is undetermined. V dropped 1 base and J dropped 1 base, with 10 bases sitting between them. Germline V lookup: CDR1 SEHNR, CDR2 FQNEAQ (reference sequence). CDR3 size: 16 residues.

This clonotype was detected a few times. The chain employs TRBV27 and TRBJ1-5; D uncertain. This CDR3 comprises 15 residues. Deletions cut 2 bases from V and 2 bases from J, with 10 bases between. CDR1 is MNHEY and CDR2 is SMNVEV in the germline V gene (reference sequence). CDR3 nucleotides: TGTGCCAGCAGTTTAGAAGGTAAGGGCAATCAGCCCCAGCATTTT. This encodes CASSLEGKGNQPQHF.

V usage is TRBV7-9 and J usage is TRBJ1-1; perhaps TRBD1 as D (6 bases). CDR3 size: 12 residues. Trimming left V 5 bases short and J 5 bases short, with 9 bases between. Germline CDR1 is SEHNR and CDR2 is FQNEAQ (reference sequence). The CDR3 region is CASSQGRTEAFF. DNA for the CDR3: TGTGCCAGCAGCCAGGGGAGAACTGAAGCTTTCTTT.

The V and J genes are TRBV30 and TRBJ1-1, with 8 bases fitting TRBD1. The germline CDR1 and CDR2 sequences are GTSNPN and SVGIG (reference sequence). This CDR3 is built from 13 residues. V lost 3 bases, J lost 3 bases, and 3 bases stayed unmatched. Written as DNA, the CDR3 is TGTGCCTGGAGGGACAGGGTGGACACTGAAGCTTTCTTT. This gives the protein CAWRDRVDTEAFF.

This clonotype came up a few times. The CDR3, as DNA: TGCAGTGCCCGCCCCTTGGGGAGCCCATACGAGCAGTACTTC. As protein: CSARPLGSPYEQYF. The J gene is TRBJ2-7, the V gene TRBV20-1, with D perhaps TRBD2 (5 bases). The CDR3 extends over 14 amino acids. Per the germline V gene, CDR1 is DFQATT and CDR2 is SNEGSKA (reference sequence). Trimming took 6 bases from V and 4 from J, leaving 19 bases between them.

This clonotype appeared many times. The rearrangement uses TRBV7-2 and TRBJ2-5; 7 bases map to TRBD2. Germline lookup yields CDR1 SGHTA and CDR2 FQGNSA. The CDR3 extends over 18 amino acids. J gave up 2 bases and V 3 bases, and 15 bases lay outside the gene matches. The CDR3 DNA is TGTGCCAGCAGCTTTAGGGGAGGGTTCTATCGGAGGCAAGAGACCCAGTACTTC. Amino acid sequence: CASSFRGGFYRRQETQYF.

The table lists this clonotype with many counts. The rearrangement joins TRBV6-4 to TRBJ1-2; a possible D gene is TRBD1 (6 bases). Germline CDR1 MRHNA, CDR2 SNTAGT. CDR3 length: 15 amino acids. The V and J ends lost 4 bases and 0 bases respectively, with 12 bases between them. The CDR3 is CASSGGKGANYGYTF. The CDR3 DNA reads TGTGCCAGCAGTGGGGGGAAGGGGGCTAACTATGGCTACACCTTC.

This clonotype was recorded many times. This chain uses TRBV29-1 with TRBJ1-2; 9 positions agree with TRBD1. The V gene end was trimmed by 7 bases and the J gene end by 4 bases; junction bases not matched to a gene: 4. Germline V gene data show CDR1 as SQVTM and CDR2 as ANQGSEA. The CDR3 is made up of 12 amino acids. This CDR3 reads CSARQGVYGYTF. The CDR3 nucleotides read TGCAGCGCTCGACAGGGGGTCTATGGCTACACCTTC.

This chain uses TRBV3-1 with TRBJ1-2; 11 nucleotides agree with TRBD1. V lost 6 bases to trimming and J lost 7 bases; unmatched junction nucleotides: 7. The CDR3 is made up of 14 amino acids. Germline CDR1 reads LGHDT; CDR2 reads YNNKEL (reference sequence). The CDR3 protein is CASRPWTGGFGYTF. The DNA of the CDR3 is TGTGCCAGCAGACCTTGGACAGGGGGCTTTGGCTACACCTTC.

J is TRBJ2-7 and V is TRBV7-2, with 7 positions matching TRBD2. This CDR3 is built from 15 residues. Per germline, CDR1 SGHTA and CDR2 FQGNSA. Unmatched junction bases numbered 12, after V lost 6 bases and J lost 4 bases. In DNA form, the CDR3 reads TGTGCCAGCAGAAACAACGGGGGAGGGGTGTACGAGCAGTACTTC. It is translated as CASRNNGGGVYEQYF.

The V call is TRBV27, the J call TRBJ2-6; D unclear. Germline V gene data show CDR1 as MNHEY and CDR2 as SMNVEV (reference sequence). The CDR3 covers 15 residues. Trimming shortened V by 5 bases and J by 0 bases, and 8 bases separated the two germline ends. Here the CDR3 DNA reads TGTGCCAGCAGTCCTCAGATCTCTGGGGCCAACGTCCTGACTTTC. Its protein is CASSPQISGANVLTF.

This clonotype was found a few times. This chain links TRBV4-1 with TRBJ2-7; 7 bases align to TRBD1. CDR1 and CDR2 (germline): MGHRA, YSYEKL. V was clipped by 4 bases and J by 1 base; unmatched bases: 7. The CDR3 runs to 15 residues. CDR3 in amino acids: CASSRPGQLSYEQYF. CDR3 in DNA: TGCGCCAGCAGCCGACCGGGACAGCTATCCTACGAGCAGTACTTC.

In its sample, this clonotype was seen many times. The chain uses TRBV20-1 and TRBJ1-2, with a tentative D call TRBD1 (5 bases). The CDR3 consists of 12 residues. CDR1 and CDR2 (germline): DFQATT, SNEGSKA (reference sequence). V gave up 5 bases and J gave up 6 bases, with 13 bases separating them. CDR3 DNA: TGCAGTGCTTGGAATGGGGGTGATGGCTACACCTTC. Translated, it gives CSAWNGGDGYTF.

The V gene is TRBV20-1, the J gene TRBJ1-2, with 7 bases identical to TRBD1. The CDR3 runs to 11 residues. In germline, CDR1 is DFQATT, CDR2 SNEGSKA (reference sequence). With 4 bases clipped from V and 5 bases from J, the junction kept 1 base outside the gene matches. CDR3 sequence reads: CSATGGYGYTF. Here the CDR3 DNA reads TGCAGTGCTACAGGGGGGTATGGCTACACCTTC.

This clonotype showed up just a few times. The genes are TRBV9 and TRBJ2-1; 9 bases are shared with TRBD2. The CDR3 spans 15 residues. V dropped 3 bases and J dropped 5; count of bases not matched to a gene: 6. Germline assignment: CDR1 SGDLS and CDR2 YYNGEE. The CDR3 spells CASSARGRADNEQFF. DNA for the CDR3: TGTGCCAGCAGCGCCCGCGGGAGGGCCGACAATGAGCAGTTCTTC. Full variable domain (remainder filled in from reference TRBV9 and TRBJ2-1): DSGVTQTPKHLITATGQRVTLRCSPRSGDLSVYWYQQSLDQGLQFLIQYYNGEERAKGNILERFSAQQFPDLHSELNLSSLELGDSALYFCASSARGRADNEQFFGPGTRLTVL.

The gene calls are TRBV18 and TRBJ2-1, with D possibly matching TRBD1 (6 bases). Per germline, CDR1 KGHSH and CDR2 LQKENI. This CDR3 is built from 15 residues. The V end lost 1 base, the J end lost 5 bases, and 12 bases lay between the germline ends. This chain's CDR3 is CASSPRDTSHNEQFF. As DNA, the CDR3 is TGTGCCAGCTCACCACGGGACACCAGTCACAATGAGCAGTTCTTC.

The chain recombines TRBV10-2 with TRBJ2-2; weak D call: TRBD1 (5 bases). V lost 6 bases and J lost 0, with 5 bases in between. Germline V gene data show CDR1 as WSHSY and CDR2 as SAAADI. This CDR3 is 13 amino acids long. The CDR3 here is CASRTANTGELFF. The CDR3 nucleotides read TGCGCCAGCAGGACAGCGAACACCGGGGAGCTGTTTTTT.

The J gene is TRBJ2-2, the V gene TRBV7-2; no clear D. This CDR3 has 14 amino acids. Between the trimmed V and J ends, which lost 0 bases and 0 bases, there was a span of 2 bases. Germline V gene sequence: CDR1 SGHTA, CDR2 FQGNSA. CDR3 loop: CASSLATNTGELFF. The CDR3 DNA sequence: TGTGCCAGCAGCTTAGCAACGAACACCGGGGAGCTGTTTTTT.

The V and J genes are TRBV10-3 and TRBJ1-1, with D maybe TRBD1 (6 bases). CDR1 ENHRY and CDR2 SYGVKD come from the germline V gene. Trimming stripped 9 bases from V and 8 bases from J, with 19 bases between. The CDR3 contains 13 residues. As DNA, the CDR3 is TGTGCCATGGGGGGCAGCAGCACCACAGAAGCTTTCTTT. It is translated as CAMGGSSTTEAFF.

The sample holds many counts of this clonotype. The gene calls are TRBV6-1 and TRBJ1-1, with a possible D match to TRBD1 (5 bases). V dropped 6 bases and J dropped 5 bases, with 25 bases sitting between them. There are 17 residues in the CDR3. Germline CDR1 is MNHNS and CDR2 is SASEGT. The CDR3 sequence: CASSRAPFPGGKTEAFF. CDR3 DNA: TGTGCCAGCAGCCGCGCCCCTTTCCCGGGGGGAAAGACTGAAGCTTTCTTT.